The TCR beta chain described here comes from a study of regulatory T cells in long-lasting Graves disease. The overall study: Antithyroid drug use was under 3 months in newly diagnosed Graves' patients. General study points: Gene preferences differed: TRBV28, TRBJ1-2, TRBJ2-5 in persistent cases.

CDR3 regions were amplified by Arm-PCR using iRepertoire HTBI primers to build TCR beta libraries. As handled by the study authors: The samples included approximately 60 TRBV and some 15 TRBJ segments. Each CDR3 protein is one row after TCRdb ran MiXCR on the multiplex PCR reads. The V and J calls shown here were made by TCRdb, not taken from the authors' results. The profile covers approximately 230,000 distinct CDR3 sequences, with around 17% appearing a single time and approximately 20% taken by the ten largest. The J segment lost 3 bases and the V segment lost 4 bases, leaving 3 bases of the junction unmatched. Germline CDR1 and CDR2: MNHNS and SASEGT. The CDR3 consists of 15 residues. Points on this clonotype: Antigen specificity is unknown.

Regarding time point: newly diagnosed GD, antithyroid drugs for less than 3 months. PBMCs provided the RNA from which the TCR library was made. In each case, Graves' disease was diagnosed per American Thyroid Association guidelines. This TCR came from a female donor with Graves disease. The chain uses TRBV6-1 and TRBJ2-2, with TRBD1 matching over 9 bases. Sequencing was performed on peripheral blood mononuclear cells (PBMCs), taken at new diagnosis, from a patient treated with antithyroid drugs. The CDR3 sequence: CASSARTGDTGELFF. The CDR3 DNA reads TGTGCCAGCAGTGCCCGGACAGGGGACACCGGGGAGCTGTTTTTT.